One and the same sample provided the 14 T cell receptor beta chains below, sequenced in a study of regulatory and conventional T cells in RAG deficiency. Genomic DNA came from blood conventional CD4+ T cells gated CD25-low CD127-high. Assay used: immunoSEQ multiplex PCR; TCRdb lists only in-frame clones, some missing. The sample has some 31,000 clones, about 95% seen once. These sequences were also reported in another study, on regulatory T cells. This second report adds: Amplification used 52 TRBV primers and 13 TRBJ primers.

Specimen: CD25- CD4+ T cells sorted from blood. The receptors were sampled from a human donor in good health.

The chain uses TRBV1 and TRBJ1-1; TRBD1 is the table's D call, not checked against the DNA. TRBV1 is tagged as a pseudogene. The CDR3 is 17 residues long. This CDR3 reads CTSSQPEGDRGQTEAFF. In DNA, the CDR3 is TGCACCAGCAGCCAACCTGAAGGGGACAGGGGGCAGACTGAAGCTTTCTTT.

Of note for this clone: At the DNA level, this CDR3 is encoded by other sequences in the same sample as well. The rearrangement links TRBV2 to TRBJ1-6; D is ambiguous. The V and J ends lost 4 bases and 10 bases respectively, with 14 bases between them. Germline V gene sequence: CDR1 SNHLY, CDR2 FYNNEI. There are 14 residues in the CDR3. Written as DNA, the CDR3 is TGTGCCAGCAGTGTTCGGGAGGGCAACTCACCCCTCCACTTT. Its translation is CASSVREGNSPLHF.

V and J are TRBV7-9 and TRBJ1-4, with 7 nucleotides matching TRBD1. Germline V CDR1 and CDR2: SEHNR, FQNEAQ (reference sequence). The CDR3 consists of 15 residues. V lost 5 bases, J lost 3 bases, and 6 bases stayed unmatched. The CDR3 is CASSPNRGPNEKLFF. DNA of the CDR3: TGTGCCAGCAGCCCTAACAGGGGTCCTAATGAAAAACTGTTTTTT. Combining the CDR3 with reference TRBV7-9 and TRBJ1-4 gives the whole variable domain DTGVSQNPRHKITKRGQNVTFRCDPISEHNRLYWYRQTLGQGPEFLTYFQNEAQLEKSRLLSDRFSAERPKGSFSTLEIQRTEQGDSAMYLCASSPNRGPNEKLFFGSGTQLSVL.

The chain is built from TRBV15 and TRBJ2-5, with no clear D. V lost 3 bases and J lost 9, with 14 bases in between. Germline CDR1 reads LNHNV; CDR2 reads YYDKDF (reference sequence). CDR3 size: 13 residues. CDR3 DNA sequence: TGTGCCACCAGCAGCCTAGAAGTCGGTCCCCAGTACTTC. It specifies CATSSLEVGPQYF.

The DNA for the CDR3 is TGTGCCAGTAGTACGCCTCAGGGACTGCCCTATGGCTACACCTTC. Its protein is CASSTPQGLPYGYTF. The rearrangement joins TRBV19 to TRBJ1-2; D is possibly TRBD1 (5 bases). V dropped 4 bases and J dropped 4 bases, with 16 bases sitting between them. This CDR3 has 15 amino acids. Germline assignment: CDR1 LNHDA and CDR2 SQIVND (reference sequence).

The rearrangement joins TRBV6-5 to TRBJ2-1; the match to TRBD2 covers 9 bases. This CDR3 has 15 amino acids. The germline CDR1 and CDR2 sequences are MNHEY and SVGAGI. J was trimmed by 6 bases and V by 5 bases; bases with no gene match: 8. CDR3 sequence (DNA): TGTGCCAGCAGTCCCTGGCTAGCGGGGACCAATGAGCAGTTCTTC. Its translation: CASSPWLAGTNEQFF.

V and J are TRBV27 and TRBJ1-5; 10 nucleotides align to TRBD1. The CDR3 has 18 amino acids. CDR1 and CDR2 (germline): MNHEY, SMNVEV (reference sequence). V shed 5 bases and J 2 bases; nucleotides not matched to a gene: 12. In DNA, the CDR3 is TGTGCCAGCAGTCCGACTGACAGGGGGCTTAGAGGCAATCAGCCCCAGCATTTT. Its protein is CASSPTDRGLRGNQPQHF.

The CDR3 loop is CASSGSGALSTDTQYF. The CDR3 DNA reads TGTGCCAGTAGTGGGTCAGGGGCGCTTAGCACAGATACGCAGTATTTT. This chain joins TRBV19 and TRBJ2-3; D may be TRBD1 (6 bases). This CDR3 has 16 amino acids. Germline V lookup: CDR1 LNHDA, CDR2 SQIVND (reference sequence). The V end was cut by 5 bases, the J end by 0 bases, with 15 bases between. The entire variable domain, with the rest obtained from reference TRBV19 and TRBJ2-3, is as follows: DGGITQSPKYLFRKEGQNVTLSCEQNLNHDAMYWYRQDPGQGLRLIYYSQIVNDFQKGDIAEGYSVSREKKESFPLTVTSAQKNPTAFYLCASSGSGALSTDTQYFGPGTRLTVL.

V is TRBV6-1 and J is TRBJ2-2; tentative D call: TRBD2 (6 bases). The CDR3 is made up of 15 amino acids. Germline V lookup: CDR1 MNHNS, CDR2 SASEGT. Trimming shortened V by 2 bases and J by 4 bases, and 11 bases separated the two germline ends. The CDR3 spells CASSELGGPTGELFF. DNA for the CDR3: TGTGCCAGCAGTGAATTGGGGGGTCCCACCGGGGAGCTGTTTTTT.

This clone was seen just once. The V gene is TRBV19, the J gene TRBJ2-7, with D maybe TRBD2 (7 bases). Trimming pared 3 bases from V and 0 bases from J, leaving 12 bases between. Per germline, CDR1 LNHDA and CDR2 SQIVND (reference sequence). The CDR3 runs 15 residues. CDR3 protein: CASSMGGPYSYEQYF. DNA of the CDR3: TGTGCCAGTAGTATGGGGGGGCCCTACTCCTACGAGCAGTACTTC. The whole variable domain, filled in from reference TRBV19 and TRBJ2-7, reads DGGITQSPKYLFRKEGQNVTLSCEQNLNHDAMYWYRQDPGQGLRLIYYSQIVNDFQKGDIAEGYSVSREKKESFPLTVTSAQKNPTAFYLCASSMGGPYSYEQYFGPGTRLTVT.

This rearrangement joins TRBV27 to TRBJ2-7; possibly TRBD2 for D (7 bases). Germline V gene lookup returns CDR1 MNHEY and CDR2 SMNVEV (reference sequence). V was clipped by 6 bases and J by 0 bases, with 15 bases between them. The CDR3 spans 15 residues. The CDR3 sequence is CASSSIRGASYEQYF. CDR3 sequence (DNA): TGTGCCAGCAGCTCCATCCGGGGGGCCTCCTACGAGCAGTACTTC.

The V call is TRBV9, the J call TRBJ2-2, with D unresolved. The CDR3 has 12 amino acids. Trimming took 4 bases from V and 5 from J, leaving 6 bases between them. In germline, CDR1 is SGDLS, CDR2 YYNGEE. The CDR3 coding sequence is TGTGCCAGCAGCACGCGGACCGGGGAGCTGTTTTTT. Amino acid sequence: CASSTRTGELFF.

The rearrangement links TRBV5-6 to TRBJ2-1, with D perhaps TRBD2 (5 bases). With 4 bases removed from V and 5 bases from J, the gap between germline ends came to 16 bases. This CDR3 has 15 residues. The germline CDR1 and CDR2 sequences are SGHDT and YYEEEE. The CDR3 loop is CASSPRAISHNEQFF. CDR3 bases: TGTGCCAGCAGCCCGAGGGCGATTTCGCACAATGAGCAGTTCTTC.

The chain is built from TRBV2 and TRBJ2-3, with 9 bases fitting TRBD2. This CDR3 is built from 16 residues. V was pared by 3 bases and J by 2 bases, with 6 bases of the junction left unmatched. Germline V gene lookup returns CDR1 SNHLY and CDR2 FYNNEI. In DNA, the CDR3 is TGTGCCAGCAGTGAGCTTGGCGGGGGGGTCACAGATACGCAGTATTTT. This codes for CASSELGGGVTDTQYF.